This T cell receptor beta chain was sequenced during a study of T-cell memory formation after mild COVID-19 (dated by TCRdb to the early 2020s). Context from the whole study: Most TCR sequence clusters were specific to one of the two donors. Longitudinal TCRalpha and TCRbeta repertoire sequencing tracked T-cell clones expanding and contracting after mild COVID-19 in a couple of donors. Two young, previously healthy adult volunteers made up the cohort, one male and one female. The paper's findings and limits, for the study overall: The detection of some responding clones in pre-infection memory suggests that pre-existing cross-reactive memory T cells joined the SARS-CoV-2 response. The study covered only two mild cases, and larger cohorts including severe cases with pre-infection samples were considered necessary. SARS-CoV-2 specificity was not confirmed for the second-wave clones peaking on day 37. Contracting CD4+ clones turned up mainly in the CM and EM memory subsets, whereas EMRA was where CD8+ clones were enriched. From day 15 to 85, contracting clones showed balanced CD4/CD8 phenotypes, whereas a second wave of clones that expanded from day 15 to 37 leaned towards CD4+.

Ficoll-Paque density gradient centrifugation was the method used to isolate PBMCs. About this clonotype: The antigen it binds to is not known. Base qualities are not at hand, and no much larger clone is one base apart.

In the germline V gene (reference sequence), CDR1 corresponds to DFQATT and CDR2 to SNEGSKA. V is shortened by 8 bases, J by 3 bases, and the region joining them spans 16 bases. Its CDR3 holds 13 amino acids, cysteine through phenylalanine. Of all the DNA, just the CDR3 is kept, 39 bases in frame from base 1. Sequencer: Illumina NovaSeq 6000. TCRalpha and TCRbeta cDNA libraries were built by 5'RACE with constant-segment primers, adding sample barcodes and unique molecular identifiers. Trizol reagent was used to extract RNA from every sample. Amplification of the libraries took two PCR steps, and the second step added a second sample barcode plus Illumina TruSeq adapters. Libraries were sequenced on an Illumina NovaSeq with 2 x 150 bp paired-end reads. Per the original workflow: With migec v1.2.7, reads were demultiplexed and then collapsed into UMI-guided consensus sequences. Using mixcr v2.1.11, UMI consensuses were aligned to TRA and TRB V and J templates and then assembled into clonotypes. A clonotype was counted as expanded or contracted only when both edgeR and NoisET called the clonotype significant, with the noise models trained on biological replicates. For edgeR calls, the thresholds were a false discovery rate-adjusted p below 0.01 and a log2 fold-change of 1. PCA with hierarchical clustering of max-normalized trajectories of the 1000 most abundant clonotypes was used as exploratory dynamics analysis. The CD4 or CD8 phenotype of responding clones was assigned using the separately sequenced CD4+ and CD8+ repertoires. TCRdb ran its own pipeline on the public reads, namely fastp trimming at Q25 and MiXCR clone calling, and kept in-frame beta chains. Rows matching on CDR3 protein sequence are summarized as one entry with the most common DNA and genes. These V and J calls originate from TCRdb's pipeline instead of the authors' own analysis. This sample holds under 550,000 distinct CDR3 sequences; around 17% were observed only once. The leading ten clones occupy roughly 21% of the sample.

This TCR came from a man between 18 and 29 years old who had mild COVID-19 (a few samples of this study predate the infection). The sample titles of this study are shuffled in the database, so cell type and time point are left out; the donor was told from shared clones. The source material was PBMCs or a T cell subset sorted from them (not recorded which). The rearranged segments are TRBV20-1 and TRBJ2-5, and TRBD2 may be the D gene, going by 7 matching bases. The nucleotide sequence is TGCAGTCCAGCAAGGGGGAGGGAAGAGACCCAGTACTTC. It translates as CSPARGREETQYF.